The 23 T cell receptor beta chains listed next were all sequenced from one sample in a study of blood T cell repertoires in COVID-19. Measured with immunoSEQ multiplex PCR; TCRdb has only the in-frame clones, and not every one. This table holds 150,000 to 200,000 clones, roughly 83% found once. The sample was PBMCs or T cells enriched from blood (not recorded which). These receptors were obtained from a man aged 70-80 years who had been exposed to COVID-19.

The chain carries TRBV5-6 and TRBJ2-3; D call uncertain. Deletions cut 3 bases from V and 2 bases from J, with 19 bases between. The CDR3 contains 17 residues. CDR1 is SGHDT and CDR2 is YYEEEE in the germline V gene. DNA for the CDR3: TGTGCCAGCAGCTCAGTCGTTCGAGACTCCCCCACAGATACGCAGTATTTT. It translates to CASSSVVRDSPTDTQYF.

V gene TRBV28 combines with J gene TRBJ1-2, with D possibly matching TRBD1 (6 bases). Trimming cost V 8 bases and J 5 bases, with 21 bases left between them. Germline lookup yields CDR1 MDHEN and CDR2 SYDVKM. This CDR3 contains 15 residues. The CDR3 DNA reads TGTGCCAGCGGAGGGGGGGGGAAGGTTACTTATGGCTACACCTTC. This translates into CASGGGGKVTYGYTF.

The CDR3 protein is CASSDSGRISYNEQFF. For the CDR3, the DNA is TGTGCCAGCAGCGATAGCGGGAGGATCTCCTACAATGAGCAGTTCTTC. This chain uses TRBV5-6 with TRBJ2-1, with 10 bases aligning to TRBD2. V shed 4 bases, J shed 0 bases, and the junction held 4 bases outside the gene matches. CDR3 length: 16 residues. Germline V gives CDR1 SGHDT, CDR2 YYEEEE.

This clone has a single count. The rearrangement uses TRBV18 and TRBJ2-5, with TRBD1 matching over 8 bases. The V and J ends lost 3 bases and 5 bases, in that order; junction bases with no gene match: 5. Germline V lookup: CDR1 KGHSH, CDR2 LQKENI. The CDR3 is made up of 14 amino acids. The CDR3 nucleotides read TGTGCCAGCTCACCCCCCAGGGGGCAGGAGACCCAGTACTTC. This sequence encodes CASSPPRGQETQYF.

The chain links TRBV18 to TRBJ1-5, with 12 positions matching TRBD1. The germline V gene encodes CDR1 KGHSH and CDR2 LQKENI. The V segment lost 3 bases and the J segment 6 bases; nucleotides outside the gene matches: 3. The CDR3 length is 15 residues. The chain's CDR3 is CASSPGTGGVQPQHF. CDR3 coding DNA: TGTGCCAGCTCACCCGGGACAGGGGGCGTTCAGCCCCAGCATTTT.

This clone came up once. This chain links TRBV28 with TRBJ1-1; 9 bases agree with TRBD1. Germline CDR1 MDHEN, CDR2 SYDVKM. There are 14 residues in the CDR3. J gave up 3 bases and V 6 bases, and 5 bases lay outside the gene matches. CDR3: CASRPGTGHTEAFF. In DNA, the CDR3 is TGTGCCAGCAGGCCCGGGACAGGGCACACTGAAGCTTTCTTT.

The chain has TRBV7-2 and TRBJ2-3; 8 bases line up with TRBD2. This CDR3 has 19 residues. Germline values: CDR1 SGHTA, CDR2 FQGNSA. V was pared by 2 bases and J by 0 bases, with 13 bases of the junction left unmatched. The CDR3 nucleotides are TGTGCCAGCAGCTTAATAAAAGGAGCGGGGGAATTTAGCACAGATACGCAGTATTTT. It encodes CASSLIKGAGEFSTDTQYF.

V is TRBV5-5 and J is TRBJ1-1; D is perhaps TRBD1 (6 bases). Trimming cost V 3 bases and J 4 bases, with 19 bases left between them. The length of the CDR3 is 16 residues. CDR1 is SGHKS, CDR2 YYEKEE, per germline (reference sequence). The CDR3 protein is CASSWGSGGAGTEAFF. The DNA for the CDR3 is TGTGCCAGCAGCTGGGGCTCGGGGGGCGCAGGCACTGAAGCTTTCTTT.

The genes are TRBV5-4 and TRBJ2-2; 9 nucleotides match TRBD2. CDR3 length: 17 residues. In germline, CDR1 is SGHNT, CDR2 YYREEE (reference sequence). V shed 3 bases, J shed 3 bases, and the junction held 9 bases outside the gene matches. The CDR3 bases are TGTGCCAGCAGCTGGGAGCGGGGGGCCGGGGACACCGGGGAGCTGTTTTTT. Translating gives CASSWERGAGDTGELFF.

V and J are TRBV5-1 and TRBJ1-3; 7 nucleotides line up with TRBD1. Germline CDR1 is SGHRS and CDR2 is YFSETQ. The length of the CDR3 is 15 residues. Germline trimming cut 4 bases from V and 0 bases from J; bases unmatched to any gene: 4. The CDR3 region is CASSPQGSSGNTIYF. The CDR3 DNA reads TGCGCCAGCAGCCCACAGGGGAGCTCTGGAAACACCATATATTTT.

The rearrangement joins TRBV4-2 to TRBJ1-6; D is possibly TRBD1 (6 bases). Germline CDR1 LGHNA, CDR2 YNFKEQ. With 4 bases removed from V and 7 bases from J, the gap between germline ends came to 14 bases. The CDR3 runs 15 residues. The CDR3 loop reads CASSRGQSENSPLHF. In nucleotides, the CDR3 is TGTGCCAGCAGCCGAGGACAGTCGGAAAATTCACCCCTCCACTTT.

The V call is TRBV2, the J call TRBJ1-1; D not resolved. CDR1 SNHLY and CDR2 FYNNEI come from the germline V gene. CDR3 size: 13 residues. Trimming removed 5 bases from V and 1 base from J, with 8 bases in between. The CDR3 protein is CASSTTRNTEAFF. The CDR3 DNA follows: TGTGCCAGCAGTACTACACGGAACACTGAAGCTTTCTTT.

This chain links TRBV5-1 with TRBJ2-2; 7 positions agree with TRBD1. Germline V gene lookup returns CDR1 SGHRS and CDR2 YFSETQ. Trimming removed 2 bases from V and 2 bases from J; junction bases left unmatched: 3. The CDR3 sequence is 15 residues long. The DNA for the CDR3 is TGCGCCAGCAGCTTCGACAGGGATAACACCGGGGAGCTGTTTTTT. Protein: CASSFDRDNTGELFF.

The J gene is TRBJ2-7, the V gene TRBV18, with D possibly TRBD1 on 5 matching bases. The V and J ends lost 4 bases and 5 bases respectively, with 15 bases between them. This CDR3 has 14 amino acids. CDR1 is KGHSH, CDR2 LQKENI, per germline. The CDR3, as DNA: TGTGCCAGCTCACTAGGGGATTTAGACCACGAGCAGTACTTC. Its protein is CASSLGDLDHEQYF.

V is TRBV7-9 and J is TRBJ1-2; D uncertain. This CDR3 region has 16 residues. Trimming stripped 5 bases from V and 6 bases from J, with 22 bases between. Germline V lookup: CDR1 SEHNR, CDR2 FQNEAQ (reference sequence). The chain's CDR3 is CASSERHAGGVDGYTF. CDR3 bases: TGTGCCAGCAGCGAACGGCATGCCGGAGGTGTGGATGGCTACACCTTC.

This clone came up once. The CDR3 DNA reads as TGTGCCAGTAGTATCCCCAGGGGGGCCAAAAACATTCAGTACTTC. Translating gives CASSIPRGAKNIQYF. V is TRBV19 and J is TRBJ2-4, with TRBD1 matching over 7 bases. Germline CDR1 is LNHDA and CDR2 is SQIVND (reference sequence). V trimming: 3 bases; J trimming: 1 base; junction bases outside the gene matches: 3. The CDR3 consists of 15 residues.

V and J are TRBV29-1 and TRBJ2-7, with D possibly TRBD1 on 5 matching bases. Germline values: CDR1 SQVTM, CDR2 ANQGSEA. V lost 4 bases and J 5 bases, leaving 9 bases between the germline ends. The CDR3 consists of 11 residues. The CDR3 protein is CSVAGPDEQYF. The CDR3 region has the DNA TGCAGCGTTGCAGGGCCCGACGAGCAGTACTTC.

This clone was picked up one time. The chain combines TRBV30 with TRBJ2-5; 10 positions agree with TRBD2. Germline CDR1 GTSNPN, CDR2 SVGIG (reference sequence). The CDR3 runs to 16 residues. This chain's CDR3 is CVRPLAGVKDQETQYF. The CDR3 coding sequence is TGTGTTAGGCCCCTAGCGGGGGTCAAGGATCAAGAGACCCAGTACTTC.

The J gene is TRBJ1-3, the V gene TRBV7-9; D remains ambiguous. The CDR3 consists of 14 residues. V was shortened by 6 bases and J by 0 bases, with 9 bases between the two germline ends. CDR1 and CDR2 from the germline V gene are SEHNR and FQNEAQ (reference sequence). This CDR3 reads CASRTLSSGNTIYF. DNA of the CDR3: TGTGCCAGCAGAACTCTGAGCTCTGGAAACACCATATATTTT. The full variable domain, its missing parts supplied by reference TRBV7-9 and TRBJ1-3, is DTGVSQNPRHKITKRGQNVTFRCDPISEHNRLYWYRQTLGQGPEFLTYFQNEAQLEKSRLLSDRFSAERPKGSFSTLEIQRTEQGDSAMYLCASRTLSSGNTIYFGEGSWLTVV.

This chain links TRBV6-5 with TRBJ2-7; D is perhaps TRBD1 (5 bases). The CDR3 loop spans 14 amino acids. V dropped 2 bases and J dropped 1 base, with 9 bases sitting between them. Germline CDR1 reads MNHEY; CDR2 reads SVGAGI. This chain's CDR3 is CASSYKPGSYEQYF. CDR3 sequence (DNA): TGTGCCAGCAGTTACAAGCCAGGGTCCTACGAGCAGTACTTC.

The rearrangement links TRBV23-1 to TRBJ1-2, with 7 bases aligning to TRBD1. TRBV23-1 is classed as an ORF, of uncertain function. The CDR3 is made up of 18 amino acids. V shed 0 bases, J shed 4 bases, and the junction held 14 bases outside the gene matches. This chain's CDR3 is CASSQSQAGTESGYGYTF. The CDR3 DNA sequence: TGCGCCAGCAGTCAATCGCAGGCCGGGACAGAAAGTGGCTATGGCTACACCTTC.

The chain is built from TRBV4-1 and TRBJ1-2; 7 bases fit TRBD1. The junction had 19 bases not matched to a gene; V was cut back by 4 bases and J by 8 bases. This CDR3 has 17 residues. Per the germline V gene, CDR1 is MGHRA and CDR2 is YSYEKL. The CDR3 DNA follows: TGCGCCAGCAGCCCGCAACTACGAACAGGGGAGGTGGGAGGCTACACCTTC. Translating it yields CASSPQLRTGEVGGYTF.

V usage is TRBV12-3 or TRBV12-4 and J usage is TRBJ1-2; no clear D. V was clipped by 1 base and J by 8 bases, with 11 bases between them. The CDR3 is 13 amino acids. The CDR3 loop is CASSLDIRSGYTF. In DNA, the CDR3 is TGTGCCAGCAGTTTAGATATCAGGTCCGGCTACACCTTC.